These 32 T cell receptor beta chains were all obtained from the same sample, sequenced in a study of PD-L1 blockade in urothelial cancer. Time point noted: pretreatment peripheral blood. The repertoire was sequenced with immunoSEQ multiplex PCR; TCRdb's copy has only in-frame clones and lacks some. The table has about 74,000 clones, about nine tenths seen once; the top ten hold approximately 5%. Sequenced material: PBMCs, taken around atezolizumab (anti-PD-L1) treatment. The receptors derive from a man between 70 and 80 years old with urothelial cancer.

V gene TRBV11-2 combines with J gene TRBJ2-5, with 8 bases that match TRBD2. From germline, CDR1 is SGHAT and CDR2 FQNNGV. The CDR3 has 16 amino acids. Trimming took 3 bases from V and 4 from J; bases not matched to a gene: 10. The CDR3 loop is CASSLFGRGEIETQYF. For the CDR3, the DNA is TGTGCCAGCAGCTTGTTTGGGCGGGGGGAGATAGAGACCCAGTACTTC.

This clone appeared a single time. The rearrangement uses TRBV6-6 and TRBJ2-1, with TRBD2 as a possible D gene (6 bases). V dropped 2 bases and J dropped 9 bases, with 17 bases sitting between them. Per germline, CDR1 MNHNY and CDR2 SVGAGI (reference sequence). This CDR3 is built from 15 residues. As DNA, the CDR3 is TGTGCCAGCAGTTACGGTCAGCGGGTGAGAGCTGAGCAGTTCTTC. It is translated as CASSYGQRVRAEQFF.

Of note for this clone: The same CDR3 is also encoded by other DNA sequences in this sample. The gene calls are TRBV5-1 and TRBJ2-7; TRBD1 agrees at 10 bases. Germline CDR1 is SGHRS and CDR2 is YFSETQ. The CDR3 loop spans 14 amino acids. J gave up 3 bases and V 3 bases, and 3 bases lay outside the gene matches. The DNA of the CDR3 is TGCGCCAGCAGCTGGGGACAGGGGAGCTACGAGCAGTACTTC. Its translation is CASSWGQGSYEQYF.

The chain has TRBV4-1 and TRBJ1-5; D may be TRBD1 (5 bases). This CDR3 has 15 amino acids. Between the trimmed V and J ends, which lost 2 bases and 2 bases, there was a span of 10 bases. Germline assignment: CDR1 MGHRA and CDR2 YSYEKL. CDR3 residues: CASSQRLTGNQPQHF. CDR3 nucleotide sequence: TGCGCCAGCAGCCAAAGGCTGACAGGCAATCAGCCCCAGCATTTT.

The chain combines TRBV7-8 with TRBJ2-2; 7 bases are shared with TRBD2. CDR1 and CDR2 from the germline V gene are SGHVS and FQNEAQ. Losses at the gene ends were 5 bases for V and 7 bases for J; bases not matched to a gene: 10. This CDR3 is 15 amino acids long. The CDR3 region is CASSPSGMRGGELFF. The CDR3 DNA is TGTGCCAGCAGCCCGAGCGGGATGAGGGGCGGGGAGCTGTTTTTT.

This chain links TRBV10-3 with TRBJ2-5; TRBD1 matches at 9 bases. The germline V gene encodes CDR1 ENHRY and CDR2 SYGVKD. The CDR3 contains 13 residues. The J segment lost 4 bases and the V segment lost 6 bases, leaving 3 bases of the junction unmatched. The CDR3 sequence: CAIRGTGLETQYF. CDR3 bases: TGTGCCATCAGGGGGACAGGGTTAGAGACCCAGTACTTC.

V usage is TRBV27 and J usage is TRBJ2-1; 11 nucleotides align to TRBD2. Germline CDR1 MNHEY, CDR2 SMNVEV (reference sequence). This CDR3 contains 16 residues. V lost 6 bases and J lost 5; bases outside the gene matches: 9. In DNA form, the CDR3 reads TGTGCCAGCAGATACTTACCGGGACTAGCGGACAATGAGCAGTTCTTC. It specifies CASRYLPGLADNEQFF.

The chain employs TRBV9 and TRBJ2-7; unclear D gene. Germline V gene sequence: CDR1 SGDLS, CDR2 YYNGEE. The CDR3 extends over 14 amino acids. V dropped 3 bases and J dropped 0 bases, with 10 bases sitting between them. The CDR3 DNA reads TGTGCCAGCAGCGCCGACTCAAGCTCCTACGAGCAGTACTTC. Protein product: CASSADSSSYEQYF.

The chain carries TRBV4-1 and TRBJ2-4, with 12 bases lining up with TRBD2. Per the germline V gene, CDR1 is MGHRA and CDR2 is YSYEKL. The CDR3 loop spans 19 amino acids. V trimming: 0 bases; J trimming: 1 base; junction bases outside the gene matches: 7. The CDR3 region is CASSQEASGRAFAKNIQYF. CDR3 nucleotides: TGCGCCAGCAGCCAAGAGGCTAGCGGGAGGGCGTTTGCCAAAAACATTCAGTACTTC.

The chain carries TRBV11-2 and TRBJ2-1, with 8 bases lining up with TRBD1. With V trimmed by 3 bases and J by 4 bases, 14 bases remained unmatched. The CDR3 is 18 amino acids. CDR1 is SGHAT, CDR2 FQNNGV, per germline. CDR3 in DNA: TGTGCCAGCAGCTTTAGGTGGGGAGACCGGGACAGGTACAATGAGCAGTTCTTC. Protein product: CASSFRWGDRDRYNEQFF. Complete variable domain (other parts from reference TRBV11-2 and TRBJ2-1): EAGVAQSPRYKIIEKRQSVAFWCNPISGHATLYWYQQILGQGPKLLIQFQNNGVVDDSQLPKDRFSAERLKGVDSTLKIQPAKLEDSAVYLCASSFRWGDRDRYNEQFFGPGTRLTVL.

The rearrangement joins TRBV18 to TRBJ1-5; TRBD1 agrees at 7 bases. The CDR3 spans 16 residues. Trimming at V came to 4 bases and at J to 0 bases, leaving 6 bases not matched to a gene. Germline V lookup: CDR1 KGHSH, CDR2 LQKENI. This CDR3 reads CASSQGTVDSNQPQHF. The CDR3 DNA sequence: TGTGCCAGCTCACAAGGGACAGTTGATAGCAATCAGCCCCAGCATTTT.

The rearrangement joins TRBV18 to TRBJ2-5; 11 bases line up with TRBD1. Unmatched junction bases numbered 2, after V lost 3 bases and J lost 5 bases. Per the germline V gene, CDR1 is KGHSH and CDR2 is LQKENI. The CDR3 length is 14 residues. This CDR3 reads CASSPDRGLETQYF. CDR3 in DNA: TGTGCCAGCTCACCGGACAGGGGGCTTGAGACCCAGTACTTC.

The genes are TRBV28 and TRBJ1-2; 9 bases fit TRBD1. The CDR3 sequence is 14 residues long. CDR1 is MDHEN, CDR2 SYDVKM, per germline. Trimming removed 3 bases from V and 8 bases from J; junction bases left unmatched: 7. CDR3 DNA sequence: TGTGCCAGCAGTTTCCCCGGACAGGGGTACGGCTACACCTTC. It codes for CASSFPGQGYGYTF.

The J gene is TRBJ1-5, the V gene TRBV7-3; no firm D call. The CDR3 spans 14 residues. The V gene's germline CDR1 is SGHTA and CDR2 FQGTGA. V lost 2 bases and J 7 bases, leaving 12 bases between the germline ends. Written as DNA, the CDR3 is TGTGCCAGCAGCTTACGAACCCGCACACAGCCCCAGCATTTT. This sequence encodes CASSLRTRTQPQHF. Full variable domain (outside the CDR3, taken from reference TRBV7-3 and TRBJ1-5): GAGVSQTPSNKVTEKGKYVELRCDPISGHTALYWYRQSLGQGPEFLIYFQGTGAADDSGLPNDRFFAVRPEGSVSTLKIQRTERGDSAVYLCASSLRTRTQPQHFGDGTRLSIL.

J is TRBJ2-1 and V is TRBV4-1, with TRBD2 as a possible D gene (6 bases). The CDR3 is 17 amino acids. V lost 0 bases and J 9 bases, leaving 21 bases between the germline ends. Germline V gene data show CDR1 as MGHRA and CDR2 as YSYEKL. The CDR3 DNA follows: TGCGCCAGCAGCCAAGAGGTGGGGGGAGTCAAAAGGGGTGAGCAGTTCTTC. Encoded protein: CASSQEVGGVKRGEQFF.

The chain employs TRBV7-2 and TRBJ2-2; tentative D call: TRBD2 (5 bases). The CDR3 runs 19 residues. V lost 2 bases to trimming and J lost 1 base, with 20 bases between them. Germline values: CDR1 SGHTA, CDR2 FQGNSA. CDR3 DNA: TGTGCCAGCAGCTTATTCGGACTGGTCTCTTGGAAGAACACCGGGGAGCTGTTTTTT. It specifies CASSLFGLVSWKNTGELFF.

The rearrangement links TRBV18 to TRBJ2-1; 7 nucleotides align to TRBD2. Germline trimming cut 6 bases from V and 2 bases from J; bases unmatched to any gene: 4. Germline CDR1 and CDR2: KGHSH and LQKENI. This CDR3 is built from 14 residues. The CDR3 loop reads CASSASGTYNEQFF. The CDR3 DNA sequence: TGTGCCAGCTCCGCTAGCGGAACCTACAATGAGCAGTTCTTC.

This chain uses TRBV19 with TRBJ2-5; 8 nucleotides agree with TRBD1. V trimming: 5 bases; J trimming: 5 bases; junction bases outside the gene matches: 10. Germline loops: CDR1 LNHDA, CDR2 SQIVND (reference sequence). The CDR3 loop spans 15 amino acids. CDR3 nucleotides: TGTGCCAGTAGTCCTAGGACAGGGACGTCGGAGACCCAGTACTTC. It is translated as CASSPRTGTSETQYF.

This chain joins TRBV5-1 and TRBJ1-5; no reliable D call. The CDR3 has 13 residues. The V end was cut by 0 bases, the J end by 4 bases, with 5 bases between. CDR1 SGHRS and CDR2 YFSETQ come from the germline V gene. In DNA form, the CDR3 reads TGCGCCAGCAGCTTGGGGAGAAATCAGCCCCAGCATTTT. Translation gives CASSLGRNQPQHF.

V is TRBV15 and J is TRBJ2-7; 8 bases fit TRBD2. The germline V gene encodes CDR1 LNHNV and CDR2 YYDKDF (reference sequence). This CDR3 has 19 residues. Losses at the gene ends were 1 base for V and 2 bases for J; bases not matched to a gene: 16. The CDR3 sequence: CATSRGLRESSGRTYEQYF. The CDR3 DNA reads as TGTGCCACCAGCAGAGGTCTCCGGGAGTCAAGCGGGAGAACCTACGAGCAGTACTTC. The variable domain in full, with the rest retrieved from reference TRBV15 and TRBJ2-7, is DAMVIQNPRYQVTQFGKPVTLSCSQTLNHNVMYWYQQKSSQAPKLLFHYYDKDFNNEADTPDNFQSRRPNTSFCFLDIRSPGLGDTAMYLCATSRGLRESSGRTYEQYFGPGTRLTVT.

This rearrangement joins TRBV7-2 to TRBJ1-2; D might be TRBD1 (5 bases). CDR3 length: 15 amino acids. Trimming removed 1 base from V and 2 bases from J, with 11 bases in between. The V gene's germline CDR1 is SGHTA and CDR2 FQGNSA. The DNA for the CDR3 is TGTGCCAGCAGCTTAGATAATCGACAGAACTATGGCTACACCTTC. It translates to CASSLDNRQNYGYTF.

The J gene is TRBJ1-2, the V gene TRBV4-1, with 11 positions matching TRBD1. The V gene's germline CDR1 is MGHRA and CDR2 YSYEKL. The length of the CDR3 is 16 residues. J was trimmed by 6 bases and V by 1 base; bases with no gene match: 7. This chain's CDR3 is CASSQVAGQGADGYTF. CDR3 in DNA: TGCGCCAGCAGCCAAGTAGCAGGACAGGGGGCCGATGGCTACACCTTC.

The table lists this clone with a count of one. The chain couples TRBV7-2 to TRBJ1-5, with D hard to call. The CDR3 runs to 15 residues. V shed 1 base and J shed 5 bases, with 12 bases lying between them. The germline gives CDR1 SGHTA, CDR2 FQGNSA. CDR3 nucleotides: TGTGCCAGCAGCTTAGTGCCAGGCCCTCATCAGCCCCAGCATTTT. It codes for CASSLVPGPHQPQHF.

This chain uses TRBV19 with TRBJ2-1; 7 positions agree with TRBD2. The CDR3 is 13 residues long. The V gene's germline CDR1 is LNHDA and CDR2 SQIVND (reference sequence). With 4 bases clipped from V and 8 bases from J, the junction kept 5 bases outside the gene matches. The CDR3 sequence: CASSRGEGYEQFF. CDR3 in DNA: TGTGCCAGTAGTAGGGGGGAGGGATATGAGCAGTTCTTC.

This chain uses TRBV5-5 with TRBJ2-7, with a possible D match to TRBD2 (6 bases). The CDR3 length is 15 residues. Trimming took 0 bases from V and 3 from J, leaving 13 bases between them. CDR1 is SGHKS and CDR2 is YYEKEE in the germline V gene (reference sequence). This chain's CDR3 is CASSLVGLAFYEQYF. DNA of the CDR3: TGTGCCAGCAGCTTGGTAGGTCTAGCGTTCTACGAGCAGTACTTC.

V and J are TRBV27 and TRBJ2-2; 8 positions agree with TRBD1. The germline gives CDR1 MNHEY, CDR2 SMNVEV (reference sequence). This CDR3 spans 16 amino acids. Unmatched junction bases numbered 8, after V lost 3 bases and J lost 5 bases. The CDR3, as DNA: TGTGCCAGCAGTTTCCGACAGGGGAGTGGGACCGGGGAGCTGTTTTTT. The encoded protein is CASSFRQGSGTGELFF.

CDR3 residues: CASSPNRVNTEAFF. CDR3 DNA sequence: TGCGCCAGCAGCCCAAACAGGGTGAACACTGAAGCTTTCTTT. J is TRBJ1-1 and V is TRBV5-1; possible D gene TRBD1, 6 bases. The CDR3 runs to 14 residues. V was cut by 4 bases and J by 0 bases, with 10 bases left in between. CDR1 is SGHRS and CDR2 is YFSETQ in the germline V gene.

The V gene is TRBV27, the J gene TRBJ2-7; TRBD2 agrees at 8 bases. The CDR3 length is 14 residues. Germline CDR1 and CDR2: MNHEY and SMNVEV (reference sequence). V shed 5 bases and J 2 bases; nucleotides not matched to a gene: 5. In DNA, the CDR3 is TGTGCCAGCAGTCCTCTAGCGGGTCCCTACGAGCAGTACTTC. It specifies CASSPLAGPYEQYF.

The genes are TRBV28 and TRBJ2-6; possibly TRBD1 for D (5 bases). CDR3 length: 18 amino acids. Trimming stripped 2 bases from V and 1 base from J, with 15 bases between. The germline CDR1 and CDR2 sequences are MDHEN and SYDVKM. The CDR3 loop reads CASSLLQGFKSGANVLTF. The CDR3, as DNA: TGTGCCAGCAGTTTACTTCAGGGCTTTAAGTCTGGGGCCAACGTCCTGACTTTC. Full variable domain (outside the CDR3, taken from reference TRBV28 and TRBJ2-6): DVKVTQSSRYLVKRTGEKVFLECVQDMDHENMFWYRQDPGLGLRLIYFSYDVKMKEKGDIPEGYSVSREKKERFSLILESASTNQTSMYLCASSLLQGFKSGANVLTFGAGSRLTVL.

This clone was picked up one time. V gene TRBV7-9 combines with J gene TRBJ2-6; D call uncertain. V lost 5 bases and J 4 bases, leaving 6 bases between the germline ends. CDR1 SEHNR and CDR2 FQNEAQ come from the germline V gene (reference sequence). The CDR3 is 13 residues long. CDR3 residues: CASSPSGANVLTF. DNA of the CDR3: TGTGCCAGCAGCCCCTCGGGGGCCAACGTCCTGACTTTC.

The chain carries TRBV7-7 and TRBJ2-1; D is possibly TRBD2 (7 bases). V lost 5 bases, J lost 5 bases, and 19 bases lay in between. The CDR3 runs to 16 residues. The V gene's germline CDR1 is SSHAT and CDR2 FNYEAQ (reference sequence). CDR3 bases: TGTGCCAGCAGCCCCGCGGGGGCTAGCATCGACAATGAGCAGTTCTTC. Encoded protein: CASSPAGASIDNEQFF.

In this sample, this clone turned up once. V usage is TRBV15 and J usage is TRBJ2-1; TRBD2 matches 16 bases. Germline CDR1 LNHNV, CDR2 YYDKDF (reference sequence). After removal of 4 bases from V and 8 bases from J, the junction contained 14 bases not matched to a gene. The CDR3 is 19 residues long. The DNA for the CDR3 is TGTGCCACCAGCAACCCAGGGGGGACTAGCGGGAGGGTGGGCGATGAGCAGTTCTTC. Translating it yields CATSNPGGTSGRVGDEQFF. The full variable domain, rest sourced from reference TRBV15 and TRBJ2-1, is DAMVIQNPRYQVTQFGKPVTLSCSQTLNHNVMYWYQQKSSQAPKLLFHYYDKDFNNEADTPDNFQSRRPNTSFCFLDIRSPGLGDTAMYLCATSNPGGTSGRVGDEQFFGPGTRLTVL.